The entry that follows covers one T cell receptor (beta chain) sequence. This CDR3 has 15 amino acids. V shed 1 base and J shed 4 bases, with 13 bases lying between them. Germline-derived CDR1 and CDR2 are SGHVS and FQNEAQ. This sample was included in a study of CD8+CD57+ T cells in acquired aplastic anemia. CDR3 and TCR beta VDJ profiling relied on genomic DNA as the template. TCRdb redid the calling of the reads with MiXCR, one entry per CDR3 protein. Among approximately 190,000 distinct CDR3 sequences listed, over 60% were seen once. The TCR was taken from a human donor with severe aplastic anemia or a healthy control (not recorded which). Source material: sorted CD4+, CD8+, or CD8+CD57+ T cells (not recorded which) from PBMCs. The chain recombines TRBV7-8 with TRBJ1-1, with no clear D. CDR3 bases: TGTGCCAGCAGCTTAGATCCCGGGGATGTCACTGAAGCTTTCTTT. The encoded protein is CASSLDPGDVTEAFF.